The 13 T cell receptor beta chains given below trace back to one sample, sequenced in a study of control samples from healthy donors and cancer patients. The protocol was immunoSEQ multiplex PCR, while the TCRdb copy is restricted to in-frame clones and leaves out a portion. There are about 120,000 clones in the sample; around 88% occur only once, and roughly 3.3% lies in the top ten. The sequenced sample was blood. These receptors were obtained from a middle-aged man in good health.

This clone was counted once. This chain joins TRBV10-3 and TRBJ2-2; a weak D match, TRBD2 (5 bases). Trimming removed 11 bases from V and 4 bases from J, with 11 bases in between. This CDR3 has 12 amino acids. CDR1 and CDR2 from the germline V gene are ENHRY and SYGVKD. The CDR3 loop reads CAAASGTGELFF. For the CDR3, the DNA is TGTGCCGCCGCCAGCGGCACCGGGGAGCTGTTTTTT.

V usage is TRBV14 and J usage is TRBJ1-2, with D unresolved. CDR1 and CDR2 from the germline V gene are SGHDN and FVKESK. V was pared by 0 bases and J by 2 bases, with 13 bases between. The length of the CDR3 is 16 residues. CDR3 in DNA: TGTGCCAGCAGCCAAGACATCCTATCGGGGAACTATGGCTACACCTTC. It yields the protein CASSQDILSGNYGYTF. Complete variable domain (other parts from reference TRBV14 and TRBJ1-2): EAGVTQFPSHSVIEKGQTVTLRCDPISGHDNLYWYRRVMGKEIKFLLHFVKESKQDESGMPNNRFLAERTGGTYSTLKVQPAELEDSGVYFCASSQDILSGNYGYTFGSGTRLTVV.

The chain employs TRBV12-3 or TRBV12-4 and TRBJ1-6, with D tentatively TRBD1 (5 bases). V lost 4 bases to trimming and J lost 8 bases, with 9 bases between them. The CDR3 has 13 residues. The CDR3: CASSSDTYSPLHF. The DNA of the CDR3 is TGTGCCAGCAGTTCGGACACCTATTCACCCCTCCACTTT.

J is TRBJ2-5 and V is TRBV9; TRBD1 matches at 11 bases. The CDR3 consists of 14 residues. Per germline, CDR1 SGDLS and CDR2 YYNGEE. The V and J ends lost 7 bases and 5 bases, in that order; junction bases with no gene match: 7. CDR3 coding DNA: TGTGCCAGCGGACAGGGGGCTCTTGGGGAGACCCAGTACTTC. Translating it yields CASGQGALGETQYF.

As to this clone: Other DNA sequences in the sample encode the same CDR3. The V and J genes are TRBV5-1 and TRBJ2-2; the match to TRBD1 covers 10 bases. J was trimmed by 3 bases and V by 4 bases; bases with no gene match: 3. CDR1 and CDR2 (germline): SGHRS, YFSETQ. The CDR3 runs to 15 residues. The chain's CDR3 is CASSRGTGDTGELFF. The CDR3 DNA is TGCGCCAGCAGCCGCGGGACAGGGGACACCGGGGAGCTGTTTTTT. The full variable domain, with the rest looked up from reference TRBV5-1 and TRBJ2-2, is KAGVTQTPRYLIKTRGQQVTLSCSPISGHRSVSWYQQTPGQGLQFLFEYFSETQRNKGNFPGRFSGRQFSNSRSEMNVSTLELGDSALYLCASSRGTGDTGELFFGEGSRLTVL.

The rearrangement joins TRBV7-6 to TRBJ1-2; no firm D call. With 1 base removed from V and 4 bases from J, the gap between germline ends came to 16 bases. Germline-derived CDR1 and CDR2 are SGHVS and FNYEAQ. The CDR3 extends over 16 amino acids. CDR3 protein: CASSLGAGVAGYGYTF. CDR3 sequence (DNA): TGTGCCAGCAGCTTAGGGGCCGGGGTGGCTGGCTATGGCTACACCTTC.

V is TRBV3-1 (or the pseudogene TRBV3-2) and J is TRBJ2-7; 10 nucleotides line up with TRBD2. The CDR3 is 15 residues long. Trimming cost V 5 bases and J 2 bases; bases outside gene matches: 6. Germline V gives CDR1 LGHDT, CDR2 YNNKEL (reference sequence). CDR3 bases: TGTGCCAGCAGCTCCGGGACTAGCGCAACCTACGAGCAGTACTTC. It translates to CASSSGTSATYEQYF.

The chain combines TRBV23-1 with TRBJ2-7, with a tentative D call TRBD2 (6 bases). TRBV23-1 is an open reading frame whose function is uncertain. CDR3 size: 17 residues. V was clipped by 5 bases and J by 0 bases, with 20 bases between them. In nucleotides, the CDR3 is TGCGCCAGCAGTTCCACCACCGGAGGGCAGACCTCCTACGAGCAGTACTTC. Translated: CASSSTTGGQTSYEQYF.

This chain connects TRBV5-1 to TRBJ2-1; TRBD1 matches at 7 bases. The trim removed 3 bases at V and 6 bases at J, leaving 6 bases unmatched. Germline loops: CDR1 SGHRS, CDR2 YFSETQ. The CDR3 has 14 residues. This CDR3 is CASSSLTGLNEQFF. DNA for the CDR3: TGCGCCAGCAGCTCCCTGACAGGGCTCAATGAGCAGTTCTTC.

This chain uses TRBV6-5 with TRBJ1-3, with no clear D. Trimming took 0 bases from V and 0 from J, leaving 9 bases between them. CDR1 and CDR2 (germline): MNHEY, SVGAGI. The CDR3 contains 16 residues. DNA for the CDR3: TGTGCCAGCAGTTACTCCGAGTGGGGCTCTGGAAACACCATATATTTT. Amino acid sequence: CASSYSEWGSGNTIYF.

This clone was found once. This chain uses TRBV6-1 with TRBJ2-7; the match to TRBD2 covers 10 bases. Unmatched junction bases numbered 5, after V lost 1 base and J lost 5 bases. This CDR3 has 15 amino acids. Germline V lookup: CDR1 MNHNS, CDR2 SASEGT. The CDR3 region has the DNA TGTGCCAGCAGTGAAGAGGCTAGCGGGGGCCACGAGCAGTACTTC. It specifies CASSEEASGGHEQYF.

V usage is TRBV19 and J usage is TRBJ1-1, with 7 bases identical to TRBD1. Unmatched junction bases numbered 14, after V lost 8 bases and J lost 2 bases. The CDR3 has 16 amino acids. Germline lookup yields CDR1 LNHDA and CDR2 SQIVND (reference sequence). In DNA form, the CDR3 reads TGTGCCAGTGGGTCGGGACAGCGGGGAGGTAACACTGAAGCTTTCTTT. It yields the protein CASGSGQRGGNTEAFF. Looking up the rest from reference TRBV19 and TRBJ1-1 gives the full variable domain: DGGITQSPKYLFRKEGQNVTLSCEQNLNHDAMYWYRQDPGQGLRLIYYSQIVNDFQKGDIAEGYSVSREKKESFPLTVTSAQKNPTAFYLCASGSGQRGGNTEAFFGQGTRLTVV.

This sequence joins TRBV29-1 and TRBJ1-1, with a tentative D call TRBD1 (5 bases). Trimming stripped 7 bases from V and 7 bases from J, with 16 bases between. The CDR3 loop spans 12 amino acids. Germline CDR1 SQVTM, CDR2 ANQGSEA. DNA of the CDR3: TGCAGCGAAGCGGACATCGACGGTGAAGCTTTCTTT. It yields the protein CSEADIDGEAFF.